A single sample gave rise to the 32 T cell receptor beta chains below, sequenced in a study of OX40 agonist ivuxolimab in advanced cancers. This table comes from immunoSEQ multiplex PCR, and its TCRdb copy is limited to in-frame clones, with some not included. The sample holds tens of thousands of clones, approximately 85% seen once. The sequences come from CD4+ or CD8+ T cells sorted from blood, collected in a trial of the OX40 agonist ivuxolimab. These receptors originate from an adult with an advanced solid tumor such as melanoma, head and neck, liver or kidney cancer.

This chain joins TRBV4-3 and TRBJ2-3; D is unresolved. The germline gives CDR1 LGHNA, CDR2 YSLEER. This CDR3 region has 15 residues. V dropped 6 bases and J dropped 3 bases, with 16 bases sitting between them. CDR3 region: CASRMSAKGTDTQYF. CDR3 nucleotides: TGCGCCAGCAGGATGTCTGCGAAAGGGACAGATACGCAGTATTTT.

This clone has a single count. CDR3 bases: TGTGCCAGCAGCCCGGGACAGAAAAATGAAAAACTGTTTTTT. This gives the protein CASSPGQKNEKLFF. The chain joins TRBV7-9 to TRBJ1-4; 7 nucleotides agree with TRBD1. In germline, CDR1 is SEHNR, CDR2 FQNEAQ (reference sequence). V lost 5 bases, J lost 5 bases, and 5 bases stayed unmatched. The CDR3 contains 14 residues.

This clone was seen only once. This chain joins TRBV27 and TRBJ2-3, with D hard to call. With 5 bases removed from V and 1 base from J, the gap between germline ends came to 16 bases. The CDR3 extends over 16 amino acids. Germline V gene data show CDR1 as MNHEY and CDR2 as SMNVEV (reference sequence). The CDR3: CASSPRPQVGTDTQYF. As DNA, the CDR3 is TGTGCCAGCAGTCCCCGTCCGCAGGTTGGCACAGATACGCAGTATTTT.

The chain links TRBV6-1 to TRBJ2-2; the D gene is possibly TRBD2 (6 bases). The CDR3 runs to 15 residues. Trimming removed 6 bases from V and 7 bases from J, with 18 bases in between. Germline assignment: CDR1 MNHNS and CDR2 SASEGT. CDR3 amino acids: CASRERRGIGGELFF. CDR3 bases: TGTGCCAGCAGGGAGAGGCGCGGGATTGGCGGGGAGCTGTTTTTT.

V is TRBV19 and J is TRBJ2-7, with D perhaps matching TRBD1 or TRBD2 (5 bases each). Germline values: CDR1 LNHDA, CDR2 SQIVND (reference sequence). The V end lost 5 bases, the J end lost 2 bases, and 16 bases lay between the germline ends. The CDR3 spans 15 residues. CDR3 protein: CASSEPYGATYEQYF. CDR3 DNA sequence: TGTGCCAGTAGTGAACCATACGGGGCGACCTACGAGCAGTACTTC.

This clone appeared once. The chain recombines TRBV30 with TRBJ2-7, with D possibly being TRBD2 (5 bases). This CDR3 has 14 residues. Trimming took 1 base from V and 2 from J, leaving 12 bases between them. Germline values: CDR1 GTSNPN, CDR2 SVGIG (reference sequence). The CDR3 protein is CAWSGGIEAYEQYF. The DNA for the CDR3 is TGTGCCTGGAGTGGAGGGATAGAGGCCTACGAGCAGTACTTC.

This clone appeared once. The chain has TRBV7-9 and TRBJ1-1, with unresolved D. CDR1 and CDR2 (germline): SEHNR, FQNEAQ (reference sequence). This CDR3 region has 12 residues. V lost 2 bases to trimming and J lost 10 bases, with 11 bases between them. CDR3 region: CASSLQDGGAFF. The CDR3 DNA reads as TGTGCCAGCAGCTTACAGGACGGCGGAGCTTTCTTT.

The V and J genes are TRBV7-9 and TRBJ2-7; D possibly uses TRBD1 or TRBD2 (6 bases each). The germline V and J ends were trimmed by 1 base and 6 bases, with 16 bases remaining between them. Germline-derived CDR1 and CDR2 are SEHNR and FQNEAQ (reference sequence). The CDR3 spans 15 residues. The CDR3 DNA reads TGTGCCAGCAGCTTAGGGGCAGGGGAGGTGAGCGAGCAGTACTTC. Translation gives CASSLGAGEVSEQYF.

The rearrangement links TRBV5-1 to TRBJ2-4; a weak D match, TRBD1 (6 bases). This CDR3 region has 14 residues. V shed 4 bases and J shed 6 bases, with 14 bases lying between them. Germline V CDR1 and CDR2: SGHRS, YFSETQ. The CDR3 sequence: CASSARTAPNIQYF. The CDR3 region has the DNA TGCGCCAGCAGCGCGAGGACAGCACCAAACATTCAGTACTTC.

V usage is TRBV15 and J usage is TRBJ1-2; D is uncertain. Germline V gene data show CDR1 as LNHNV and CDR2 as YYDKDF (reference sequence). Trimming pared 2 bases from V and 6 bases from J, leaving 10 bases between. The CDR3 has 13 residues. The CDR3 reads CATSRSPANGYTF. CDR3 DNA sequence: TGTGCCACCAGCAGAAGTCCGGCTAATGGCTACACCTTC.

This chain joins TRBV11-3 and TRBJ2-2, with D uncertain. Germline loops: CDR1 SGHNT, CDR2 YENEEA. Trimming shortened V by 3 bases and J by 8 bases, and 10 bases separated the two germline ends. The CDR3 totals 13 residues. The DNA for the CDR3 is TGTGCCAGCAGCTTGGGCCCCGGGGGGGAGCTGTTTTTT. As protein: CASSLGPGGELFF.

V gene TRBV19 combines with J gene TRBJ2-3; tentative D call: TRBD2 (5 bases). Trimming left V 5 bases short and J 0 bases short, with 12 bases between. This CDR3 spans 15 amino acids. Germline-derived CDR1 and CDR2 are LNHDA and SQIVND (reference sequence). DNA for the CDR3: TGTGCCAGTAGTGTGGCAGCGGAGAGCACAGATACGCAGTATTTT. It codes for CASSVAAESTDTQYF.

The V gene is TRBV6-1, the J gene TRBJ1-2; 10 bases are shared with TRBD1. Per the germline V gene, CDR1 is MNHNS and CDR2 is SASEGT. The CDR3 is 17 amino acids. The V and J ends lost 4 bases and 2 bases, in that order; junction bases with no gene match: 10. DNA of the CDR3: TGTGCCAGCAGTGTTCCTCAATGGGACAGGGGCAACTATGGCTACACCTTC. It specifies CASSVPQWDRGNYGYTF.

The V call is TRBV9, the J call TRBJ2-1, with D perhaps TRBD2 (6 bases). V was trimmed by 0 bases and J by 1 base, leaving 8 bases between them. Germline lookup yields CDR1 SGDLS and CDR2 YYNGEE. The CDR3 has 15 residues. The CDR3 sequence: CASSVGGGSYNEQFF. In DNA form, the CDR3 reads TGTGCCAGCAGCGTAGGGGGAGGTTCCTACAATGAGCAGTTCTTC.

The V and J genes are TRBV11-3 and TRBJ2-3; D may correspond to TRBD1 or TRBD2 (5 bases each). The CDR3 runs to 14 residues. The V end lost 5 bases, the J end lost 6 bases, and 15 bases lay between the germline ends. Germline-derived CDR1 and CDR2 are SGHNT and YENEEA. The CDR3 nucleotides read TGTGCCAGCAGCCTCCGAGTCAGGGAGGATACGCAGTATTTT. It encodes CASSLRVREDTQYF.

The chain has TRBV12-5 and TRBJ2-7; 9 bases are a match to TRBD2. The CDR3 length is 14 residues. Germline CDR1 LGHNT, CDR2 FRNRAP. The V and J ends lost 2 bases and 6 bases, in that order; junction bases with no gene match: 5. Here the CDR3 DNA reads TGTGCTAGTGGTTTGCCTAGCGGGAATGTCGAGCAGTACTTC. Encoded protein: CASGLPSGNVEQYF.

The chain uses TRBV4-1 and TRBJ2-7; no clear D. The germline V gene encodes CDR1 MGHRA and CDR2 YSYEKL. The CDR3 totals 14 residues. Trimming cost V 0 bases and J 3 bases, with 9 bases left between them. Here the CDR3 reads CASSQDHGFYEQYF. The CDR3 nucleotides read TGCGCCAGCAGCCAAGACCACGGATTCTACGAGCAGTACTTC.

J is TRBJ1-1 and V is TRBV7-2; 11 bases are shared with TRBD1. The V segment lost 5 bases and the J segment 5 bases; nucleotides outside the gene matches: 16. Germline CDR1 SGHTA, CDR2 FQGNSA. The CDR3 contains 18 residues. The DNA for the CDR3 is TGTGCCAGCAGCACTGGAAGGAGGGACAGGGGGTCGGTAACTGAAGCTTTCTTT. It encodes CASSTGRRDRGSVTEAFF.

This chain uses TRBV2 with TRBJ1-5; D unresolved. The CDR3 is 12 amino acids. Trimming pared 7 bases from V and 3 bases from J, leaving 7 bases between. From germline, CDR1 is SNHLY and CDR2 FYNNEI. CDR3 nucleotide sequence: TGTGCCAGCAAAGAGGCCAATCAGCCCCAGCATTTT. This translates into CASKEANQPQHF.

The chain has TRBV20-1 and TRBJ1-1, with D uncertain. Germline CDR1 is DFQATT and CDR2 is SNEGSKA (reference sequence). This CDR3 spans 10 amino acids. The ends were cut back, 6 bases at V and 8 bases at J, with 10 bases in the middle. The CDR3 is CSAGIGEAFF. Written as DNA, the CDR3 is TGCAGTGCCGGAATAGGGGAAGCTTTCTTT.

The rearrangement joins TRBV4-1 to TRBJ2-1, with D perhaps matching TRBD1 (5 bases). V lost 3 bases to trimming and J lost 3 bases, with 6 bases between them. CDR1 MGHRA and CDR2 YSYEKL come from the germline V gene. The CDR3 has 13 residues. The CDR3 protein is CASSQTDYNEQFF. The CDR3 DNA reads TGCGCCAGCAGCCAGACAGACTACAATGAGCAGTTCTTC.

This chain links TRBV7-2 with TRBJ2-5; D possibly corresponds to TRBD2 (6 bases). The V gene lost 2 bases and the J gene lost 1 base, with 11 bases spanning the gap. Germline-derived CDR1 and CDR2 are SGHTA and FQGNSA. This CDR3 has 15 amino acids. DNA of the CDR3: TGTGCCAGCAGCTTAAATGCGGGGATCCAAGAGACCCAGTACTTC. Encoded protein: CASSLNAGIQETQYF.

In DNA form, the CDR3 reads TGTGCCAGCAGTTCAGGGGGAGATACGCAGTATTTT. Its translation: CASSSGGDTQYF. V is TRBV6-5 and J is TRBJ2-3; 7 bases agree with TRBD1. The CDR3 runs to 12 residues. Trimming took 4 bases from V and 5 from J; bases not matched to a gene: 0. CDR1 and CDR2 from the germline V gene are MNHEY and SVGAGI.

V usage is TRBV5-6 and J usage is TRBJ2-6; 9 bases fit TRBD1. The germline V gene encodes CDR1 SGHDT and CDR2 YYEEEE. The CDR3 length is 16 residues. V shed 3 bases, J shed 12 bases, and the junction held 13 bases outside the gene matches. The CDR3 here is CASSSRRDRVPSVLTF. CDR3 coding DNA: TGTGCCAGCAGCTCCCGAAGGGACAGGGTTCCCAGCGTCCTGACTTTC.

J is TRBJ2-7 and V is TRBV5-1; D not certain. Trimming shortened V by 5 bases and J by 1 base, and 13 bases separated the two germline ends. Germline CDR1 reads SGHRS; CDR2 reads YFSETQ. This CDR3 is built from 14 residues. CDR3 nucleotides: TGCGCCAGCAGGTTCACAGTTGGATCCTACGAGCAGTACTTC. Protein sequence: CASRFTVGSYEQYF.

This chain links TRBV20-1 with TRBJ1-2; the D is unclear. V lost 6 bases to trimming and J lost 8 bases, with 13 bases between them. This CDR3 comprises 11 residues. Germline CDR1 and CDR2: DFQATT and SNEGSKA (reference sequence). The CDR3 DNA reads TGCAGTGCCGAAATGACGGGAGGCTACACCTTC. As protein: CSAEMTGGYTF.

This clone was counted a few times. J is TRBJ1-5 and V is TRBV4-1; 8 bases are a match to TRBD1. After removal of 1 base from V and 7 bases from J, the junction contained 15 bases not matched to a gene. The CDR3 has 18 amino acids. CDR1 MGHRA and CDR2 YSYEKL come from the germline V gene. CDR3 amino acids: CASSQGPVRGRLLQPQHF. CDR3 DNA sequence: TGCGCCAGCAGCCAAGGTCCCGTCAGGGGGCGTTTATTGCAGCCCCAGCATTTT.

This clone has more than one count but fewer than ten. The CDR3 DNA is TGTGCCAGCTCACCACGGACCCAAGAGACCCAGTACTTC. Translating it yields CASSPRTQETQYF. The rearrangement links TRBV18 to TRBJ2-5, with no clear D. The V gene lost 1 base and the J gene lost 1 base, with 4 bases spanning the gap. Germline V gives CDR1 KGHSH, CDR2 LQKENI. This CDR3 contains 13 residues.

The rearrangement uses TRBV28 and TRBJ2-5; 7 positions agree with TRBD2. CDR1 and CDR2 from the germline V gene are MDHEN and SYDVKM. Trimming removed 6 bases from V and 10 bases from J; junction bases left unmatched: 11. CDR3 length: 13 amino acids. The CDR3 nucleotides read TGTGCCAGCAGCATCGGACTAGGATCAAACCAGTACTTC. This encodes CASSIGLGSNQYF.

The rearrangement links TRBV11-3 to TRBJ2-3; 7 bases match TRBD2. Per the germline V gene, CDR1 is SGHNT and CDR2 is YENEEA. The CDR3 spans 15 residues. V was clipped by 3 bases and J by 2 bases; unmatched bases: 5. CDR3: CASSFLREITDTQYF. DNA for the CDR3: TGTGCCAGCAGCTTTTTGCGGGAGATCACAGATACGCAGTATTTT.

The rearrangement uses TRBV5-4 and TRBJ1-1; 8 nucleotides agree with TRBD1. J lost 6 bases, V lost 5 bases, and 9 bases had no gene match. CDR3 length: 14 amino acids. Germline CDR1 SGHNT, CDR2 YYREEE (reference sequence). The CDR3 coding sequence is TGTGCCAGCAGACTTACAGGGGGAGGGCCTGAAGCTTTCTTT. Its protein product is CASRLTGGGPEAFF.

The rearrangement links TRBV5-3 to TRBJ2-1; D not resolved. TRBV5-3 is an ORF; its function is uncertain. The V gene lost 6 bases and the J gene lost 2 bases, with 9 bases spanning the gap. The length of the CDR3 is 13 residues. The CDR3 sequence: CARNQFTYNEQFF. The CDR3 region has the DNA TGTGCCAGAAACCAATTCACCTACAATGAGCAGTTCTTC.